These 13 T cell receptor beta chains were all obtained from the same sample, sequenced in a study of regulatory T cells in long-lasting Graves disease. Time point given: newly diagnosed GD, antithyroid drugs for less than 3 months. RNA isolated from PBMCs was used to make the TCR library. CDR3-region Arm-PCR and iRepertoire HTBI primers produced the TCR beta libraries. TCRdb reprocessed the multiplex PCR reads with MiXCR, giving one entry per CDR3 protein. This table has hundreds of thousands of distinct CDR3 sequences, 15% appearing once. This sample also belongs to another study, concerning T cells in Graves' hyperthyroidism and ophthalmopathy.

Source: peripheral blood mononuclear cells (PBMCs), taken at new diagnosis, from a patient treated with antithyroid drugs. These receptors came from a middle-aged woman with Graves disease.

A word on this clonotype: This may be a read error: a much more frequent sequence differs by one nucleotide. The V gene is TRBV4-3, the J gene TRBJ2-3; 10 nucleotides match TRBD2. The CDR3 spans 15 residues. CDR1 is LGHNA and CDR2 is YSLEER in the germline V gene. Here the CDR3 reads CAISHTSGNTDTQYF. DNA of the CDR3: TGTGCCATCAGCCATACTAGCGGGAACACAGATACGCAGTATTTT.

This clonotype was found a few times. CDR3 sequence: CASSWGPDTLTGELFF. CDR3 nucleotides: TGCGCCAGCAGCTGGGGACCGGACACCCTCACCGGGGAGCTGTTTTTT. V usage is TRBV5-1 and J usage is TRBJ2-2; D is possibly TRBD1 or TRBD2 (5 bases each). V shed 3 bases and J shed 4 bases, with 16 bases lying between them. This CDR3 contains 16 residues. CDR1 is SGHRS and CDR2 is YFSETQ in the germline V gene.

This clonotype appeared many times. The gene calls are TRBV2 and TRBJ2-2; TRBD2 matches at 9 bases. CDR1 and CDR2 (germline): SNHLY, FYNNEI. The CDR3 consists of 16 residues. V dropped 7 bases and J dropped 7; count of bases not matched to a gene: 13. The CDR3 bases are TGTGCCAGCAAAGCCGAAGCGGGAGGAATTATCGGGGAGCTGTTTTTT. Amino acids: CASKAEAGGIIGELFF.

This clonotype has at least ten counts. The V call is TRBV12-3 or TRBV12-4, the J call TRBJ1-5; D unclear. V was shortened by 4 bases and J by 0 bases, with 13 bases between the two germline ends. The CDR3 runs to 16 residues. The CDR3 region has the DNA TGTGCCAGCAGTTCGGAGGCCGGAGGTAGCAATCAGCCCCAGCATTTT. Encoded protein: CASSSEAGGSNQPQHF.

There are many counts of this clonotype. This chain's CDR3 is CSARPHRAKSTDTQYF. Here the CDR3 DNA reads TGCAGTGCTAGGCCGCACCGAGCGAAAAGCACAGATACGCAGTATTTT. The rearrangement uses TRBV20-1 and TRBJ2-3; D gene unclear. Deletions cut 3 bases from V and 0 bases from J, with 16 bases between. Germline V CDR1 and CDR2: DFQATT, SNEGSKA (reference sequence). The CDR3 contains 16 residues.

This clonotype has ten or more counts. The CDR3 DNA sequence: TGTGCCAGCAGCTTAAATAACCTACCCACCTACAATGAGCAGTTCTTC. Its translation is CASSLNNLPTYNEQFF. This sequence joins TRBV7-2 and TRBJ2-1; no reliable D call. V was clipped by 2 bases and J by 2 bases, with 13 bases between them. Germline assignment: CDR1 SGHTA and CDR2 FQGNSA. This CDR3 has 16 amino acids.

The genes are TRBV9 and TRBJ2-7, with D unclear. Per germline, CDR1 SGDLS and CDR2 YYNGEE. CDR3 length equals 14 residues. Trimming left V 4 bases short and J 3 bases short, with 14 bases between. CDR3 coding DNA: TGTGCCAGCAGCCCCCAAGGCCACAGCTACGAGCAGTACTTC. It encodes CASSPQGHSYEQYF. The complete variable domain, with remaining parts taken from reference TRBV9 and TRBJ2-7, reads DSGVTQTPKHLITATGQRVTLRCSPRSGDLSVYWYQQSLDQGLQFLIQYYNGEERAKGNILERFSAQQFPDLHSELNLSSLELGDSALYFCASSPQGHSYEQYFGPGTRLTVT.

This clonotype was detected a few times. A junction boundary mismatches the germline segment, possibly from a read error. This chain connects TRBV11-3 to TRBJ2-5, with 9 bases lining up with TRBD2. This CDR3 has 17 residues. Germline-derived CDR1 and CDR2 are SGHNT and YENEEA. CDR3 amino acids: CASSQVGGAGGRETQYF. The CDR3 DNA sequence: TGCGCCAGCAGCCAAGTTGGAGGAGCGGGAGGCCGAGAGACCCAGTACTTC.

This chain uses TRBV29-1 with TRBJ2-7; 7 bases map to TRBD2. Germline V gene lookup returns CDR1 SQVTM and CDR2 ANQGSEA. CDR3 length: 13 amino acids. V shed 4 bases and J 4 bases; nucleotides not matched to a gene: 7. CDR3 protein: CSVGGGSRYEQYF. Here the CDR3 DNA reads TGCAGCGTTGGGGGCGGGAGTCGTTACGAGCAGTACTTC.

The sample holds many counts of this clonotype. The V and J genes are TRBV5-1 and TRBJ2-1; 10 bases align to TRBD2. The germline V gene encodes CDR1 SGHRS and CDR2 YFSETQ. J lost 6 bases, V lost 2 bases, and 5 bases had no gene match. The CDR3 consists of 15 residues. The CDR3 loop reads CASSFGLAAPNEQFF. The CDR3 DNA follows: TGCGCCAGCAGCTTCGGACTAGCGGCCCCCAATGAGCAGTTCTTC. The full variable domain, completed using reference TRBV5-1 and TRBJ2-1, is KAGVTQTPRYLIKTRGQQVTLSCSPISGHRSVSWYQQTPGQGLQFLFEYFSETQRNKGNFPGRFSGRQFSNSRSEMNVSTLELGDSALYLCASSFGLAAPNEQFFGPGTRLTVL.

This clonotype was observed a handful of times. This rearrangement joins TRBV20-1 to TRBJ2-3; the D is unclear. The CDR3 sequence is 12 residues long. Germline CDR1 DFQATT, CDR2 SNEGSKA (reference sequence). Trimming took 6 bases from V and 3 from J, leaving 10 bases between them. CDR3 sequence: CSAHDQTDTQYF. As DNA, the CDR3 is TGCAGTGCCCACGACCAGACAGATACGCAGTATTTT.

The chain employs TRBV11-3 and TRBJ2-2; D possibly matches TRBD1 or TRBD2 (5 bases each). Looked up from germline, CDR1 is SGHNT and CDR2 is YENEEA. The V and J ends lost 1 base and 7 bases respectively, with 16 bases between them. The CDR3 totals 16 residues. The DNA for the CDR3 is TGTGCCAGCAGCTTAGTCTGGACACGGGGCGGCGGGGAGCTGTTTTTT. Protein: CASSLVWTRGGGELFF.

Comments on this clonotype: This sequence may be a read error, since a much larger clone differs from it by one base. The DNA for the CDR3 is TGTGCCAGCAGTCCTGAAGCCAGCGTCCTGACTTTC. It specifies CASSPEASVLTF. The V gene is TRBV9, the J gene TRBJ2-6, with D unresolved. CDR1 and CDR2 (germline): SGDLS, YYNGEE. This CDR3 is 12 amino acids long.